The rows below give T cell receptor beta chains drawn from one sample of a study of shared clonotypes between healthy human individuals. TCRdb's table, derived via immunoSEQ multiplex PCR, lists solely in-frame clones and lacks some. The sample contains over a million clones, around four fifths of which appear only once. The sample taken for sequencing was memory CD4+ T cells sorted from blood. Every receptor here comes from a man aged 18 to 29 in good health. Both conserved end residues are part of each CDR3. The D gene is left open where the match is weak. Size values are once, few and many counts, or a class for expanded clones, and some rows have none.

size	J	V	D	DNA	CDR3
.	TRBJ2-1	TRBV5-4	TRBD1	TGTGCCAGCACCTCGGACAGGGGGCTTTTCGAGCAGTTCTTC	CASTSDRGLFEQFF
.	TRBJ2-3	TRBV10-1	.	TGCGCCAGCAGTGACCCTGGCTCGCTCACAGATACGCAGTATTTT	CASSDPGSLTDTQYF
.	TRBJ2-1	TRBV6-5	TRBD2	TGTGCCAGCAGTTACTCAGGGAGGGGAGCGGACAATGAGCAGTTCTTC	CASSYSGRGADNEQFF
.	TRBJ2-2	TRBV5-1	.	TGCGCCAGCAGTGGGGGGCTACGGAACACCGGGGAGCTGTTTTTT	CASSGGLRNTGELFF
.	TRBJ2-1	TRBV6-4	TRBD1	TGTGCCAGCAGTGACTCAGCGACAGGGGTAAATGAGCAGTTCTTC	CASSDSATGVNEQFF
.	TRBJ1-5	TRBV6-1	.	TGTGCCAGCAGTGACACAGCCAATCAGCCCCAGCATTTT	CASSDTANQPQHF
.	TRBJ2-7	TRBV10-3	.	TGTGCCATCAGTGGTCGGGATAGTAGCTCCTACGAGCAGTACTTC	CAISGRDSSSYEQYF
.	TRBJ2-5	TRBV7-2	TRBD2	TGTGCCAGCAGCACCGGTCTAACGGGAGGAGAGACCCAGTACTTC	CASSTGLTGGETQYF
.	TRBJ2-7	TRBV21-1	.	TGTGCCAGCAGCAGCCTGTGGGCTAGCGGGAGGTACACCTACGAGCAGTACTTC	CASSSLWASGRYTYEQYF
.	TRBJ1-4	TRBV11-2	TRBD1	TGTGCCAGCAGCCCCCGACAGGGGGCGATCGAAAAACTGTTTTTT	CASSPRQGAIEKLFF
.	TRBJ1-4	TRBV28	.	TGTGCCAGCAGCCTTGGGGGGCCCAATGAAAAACTGTTTTTT	CASSLGGPNEKLFF
.	TRBJ2-2	TRBV2	.	TGTGCCAGCAACAGGGAACGCACCGGGGAGCTGTTTTTT	CASNRERTGELFF
.	TRBJ2-1	TRBV7-9	.	TGTGCCAGCAGCTTAAGGGGCCAGGGACTCAATGAGCAGTTCTTC	CASSLRGQGLNEQFF
once	TRBJ2-1	TRBV7-2	.	TGTGCCAGCAGCTTAGAGGCTAGTGGCAATGAGCAGTTCTTC	CASSLEASGNEQFF
.	TRBJ2-2	TRBV5-8	.	TGTGCCAGCACGTACGGACAGTCCACCGGGGAGCTGTTTTTT	CASTYGQSTGELFF
many	TRBJ2-3	TRBV25-1	.	TGTGCCAGCAGCGAAGGGGGGGTAGATACGCAGTATTTT	CASSEGGVDTQYF
.	TRBJ2-3	TRBV2	.	TGTGCCAGCAGTGAAGGGCGGGGGCCGAGCACAGATACGCAGTATTTT	CASSEGRGPSTDTQYF
few	TRBJ1-4	TRBV7-9	.	TGTGCCAGCAGCTTGGTGGGGGTTAATGAAAAACTGTTTTTT	CASSLVGVNEKLFF
.	TRBJ2-1	TRBV5-1	TRBD2	TGCGCCAGCAGCTCGGCTAGCGGGGCATTCAATGAGCAGTTCTTC	CASSSASGAFNEQFF
.	TRBJ1-6	TRBV6-5	.	TGTGCCAGCAGTTATGGGATCGTTCCAGGGAATTCACCCCTCCACTTT	CASSYGIVPGNSPLHF
.	TRBJ2-7	TRBV5-1	TRBD2	TGCGCCAGCAGCTTACTAGCGGGAAGTTCTTGGGAGCAGTACTTC	CASSLLAGSSWEQYF
few	TRBJ1-2	TRBV27	.	TGTGCCAGCAGTGCCCACCAGGACTCGGGAGGCTACACCTTC	CASSAHQDSGGYTF
.	TRBJ2-2	TRBV27	TRBD1	TGTGCCAGCAGACCCGGGACAGGGACCACCGGGGAGCTGTTTTTT	CASRPGTGTTGELFF
few	TRBJ2-7	TRBV6-5	TRBD2	TGTGCCAGCAGTTCGGGACTAGCGGGCGTCTCCTACGAGCAGTACTTC	CASSSGLAGVSYEQYF
once	TRBJ1-1	TRBV7-2	.	TGTGCCAGCAGCTTATGGTCAGGCTCCAACACTGAAGCTTTCTTT	CASSLWSGSNTEAFF